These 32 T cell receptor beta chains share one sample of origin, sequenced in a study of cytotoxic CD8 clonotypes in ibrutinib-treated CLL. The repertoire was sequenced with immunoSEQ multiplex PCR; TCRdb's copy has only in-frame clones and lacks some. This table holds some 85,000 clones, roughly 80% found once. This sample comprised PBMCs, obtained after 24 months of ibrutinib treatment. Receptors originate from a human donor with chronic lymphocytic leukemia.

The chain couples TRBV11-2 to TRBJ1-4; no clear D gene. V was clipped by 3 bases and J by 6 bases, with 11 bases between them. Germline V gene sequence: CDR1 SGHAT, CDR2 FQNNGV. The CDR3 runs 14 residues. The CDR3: CASSFGRGYEKLFF. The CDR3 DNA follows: TGTGCCAGCAGCTTTGGTCGAGGGTATGAAAAACTGTTTTTT.

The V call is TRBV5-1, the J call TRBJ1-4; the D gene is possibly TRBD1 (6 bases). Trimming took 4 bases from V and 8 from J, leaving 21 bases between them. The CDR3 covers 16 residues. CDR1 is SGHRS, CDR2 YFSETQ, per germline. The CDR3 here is CASSPPVAKGGEKLFF. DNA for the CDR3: TGCGCCAGCAGCCCGCCCGTGGCTAAAGGGGGGGAAAAACTGTTTTTT.

CDR3 bases: TGCAGTGCTAGAGGAACGTTTGAGCAGTACTTC. Its protein product is CSARGTFEQYF. V is TRBV20-1 and J is TRBJ2-7, with D unclear. The germline CDR1 and CDR2 sequences are DFQATT and SNEGSKA (reference sequence). V lost 1 base, J lost 7 bases, and 8 bases lay in between. The CDR3 has 11 amino acids.

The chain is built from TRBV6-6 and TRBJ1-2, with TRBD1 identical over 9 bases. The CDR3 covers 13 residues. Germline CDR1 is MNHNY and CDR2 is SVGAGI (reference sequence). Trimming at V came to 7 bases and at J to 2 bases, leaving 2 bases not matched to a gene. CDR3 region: CASTTGGNYGYTF. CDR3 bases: TGTGCCAGCACCACAGGGGGCAACTATGGCTACACCTTC.

The CDR3 loop reads CASRQGDLNTEAFF. DNA of the CDR3: TGTGCCAGCCGACAGGGGGACCTGAACACTGAAGCTTTCTTT. This chain connects TRBV2 to TRBJ1-1; 9 nucleotides match TRBD1. CDR1 is SNHLY, CDR2 FYNNEI, per germline. There are 14 residues in the CDR3. V lost 8 bases, J lost 0 bases, and 4 bases stayed unmatched.

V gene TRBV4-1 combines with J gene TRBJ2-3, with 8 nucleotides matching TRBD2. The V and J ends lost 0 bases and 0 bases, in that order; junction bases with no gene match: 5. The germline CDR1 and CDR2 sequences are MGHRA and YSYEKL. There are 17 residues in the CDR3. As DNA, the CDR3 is TGCGCCAGCAGCCAAGATCGGGAGGGGTTTAGCACAGATACGCAGTATTTT. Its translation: CASSQDREGFSTDTQYF.

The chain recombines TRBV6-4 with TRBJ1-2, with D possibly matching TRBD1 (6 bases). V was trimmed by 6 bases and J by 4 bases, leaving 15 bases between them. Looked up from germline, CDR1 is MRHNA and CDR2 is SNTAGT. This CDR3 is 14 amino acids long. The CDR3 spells CASRDQQGGYGYTF. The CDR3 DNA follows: TGTGCCAGCAGAGATCAACAGGGAGGCTATGGCTACACCTTC.

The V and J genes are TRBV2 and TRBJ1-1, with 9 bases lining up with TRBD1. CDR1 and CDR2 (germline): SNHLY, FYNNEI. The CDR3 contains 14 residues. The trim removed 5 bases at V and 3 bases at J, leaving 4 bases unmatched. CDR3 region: CASSRQGGDTEAFF. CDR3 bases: TGTGCCAGCAGTAGACAGGGGGGGGACACTGAAGCTTTCTTT.

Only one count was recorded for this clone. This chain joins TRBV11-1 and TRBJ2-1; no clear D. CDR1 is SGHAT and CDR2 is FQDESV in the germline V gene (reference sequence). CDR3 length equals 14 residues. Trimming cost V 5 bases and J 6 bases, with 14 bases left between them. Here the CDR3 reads CASSTRSIINEQFF. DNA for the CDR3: TGTGCCAGCAGCACCCGTTCAATTATCAATGAGCAGTTCTTC.

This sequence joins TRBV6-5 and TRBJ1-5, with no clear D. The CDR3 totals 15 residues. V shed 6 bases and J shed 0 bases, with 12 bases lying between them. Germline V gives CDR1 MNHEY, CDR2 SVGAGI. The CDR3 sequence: CASSPGINSNQPQHF. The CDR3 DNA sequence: TGTGCCAGCAGCCCCGGGATAAATAGCAATCAGCCCCAGCATTTT.

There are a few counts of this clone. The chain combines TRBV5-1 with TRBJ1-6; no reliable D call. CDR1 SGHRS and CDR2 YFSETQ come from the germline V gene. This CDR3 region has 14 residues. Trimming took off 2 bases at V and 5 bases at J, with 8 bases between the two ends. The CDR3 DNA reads TGCGCCAGCAGCTTTCGGGAACATAATTCACCCCTCCACTTT. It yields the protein CASSFREHNSPLHF.

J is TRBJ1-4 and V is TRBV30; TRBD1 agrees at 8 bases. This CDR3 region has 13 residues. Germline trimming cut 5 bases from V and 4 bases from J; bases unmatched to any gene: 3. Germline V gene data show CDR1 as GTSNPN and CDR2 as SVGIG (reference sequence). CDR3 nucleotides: TGTGCCTGGGGGGGACAGGATAATGAAAAACTGTTTTTT. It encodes CAWGGQDNEKLFF. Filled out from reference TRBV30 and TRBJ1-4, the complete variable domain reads SQTIHQWPATLVQPVGSPLSLECTVEGTSNPNLYWYRQAAGRGLQLLFYSVGIGQISSEVPQNLSASRPQDRQFILSSKKLLLSDSGFYLCAWGGQDNEKLFFGSGTQLSVL.

The CDR3 DNA reads as TGTGCCAGCGCCCCGGGGAGGTCTTTCCCCTACGAGCAGTACTTC. This codes for CASAPGRSFPYEQYF. V usage is TRBV6-1 and J usage is TRBJ2-7; D perhaps matches TRBD2 (6 bases). This CDR3 spans 15 amino acids. The V gene lost 8 bases and the J gene lost 2 bases, with 19 bases spanning the gap. Germline V gene sequence: CDR1 MNHNS, CDR2 SASEGT.

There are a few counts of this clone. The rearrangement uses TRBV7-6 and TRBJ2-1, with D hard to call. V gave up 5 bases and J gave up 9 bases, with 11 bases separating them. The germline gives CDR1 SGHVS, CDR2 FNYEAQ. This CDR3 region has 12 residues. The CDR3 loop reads CASSPDPLEQFF. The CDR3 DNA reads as TGTGCCAGCAGCCCTGATCCTCTTGAGCAGTTCTTC.

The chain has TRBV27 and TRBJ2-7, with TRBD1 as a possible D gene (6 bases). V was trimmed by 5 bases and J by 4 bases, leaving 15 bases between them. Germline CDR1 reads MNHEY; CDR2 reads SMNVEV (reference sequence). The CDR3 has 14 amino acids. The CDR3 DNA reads TGTGCCAGCAGTCCCCGGCAGGGGCGGTACGAGCAGTACTTC. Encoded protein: CASSPRQGRYEQYF.

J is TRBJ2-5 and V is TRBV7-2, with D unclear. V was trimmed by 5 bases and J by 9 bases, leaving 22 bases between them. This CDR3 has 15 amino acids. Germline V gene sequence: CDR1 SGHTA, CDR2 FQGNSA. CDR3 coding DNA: TGTGCCAGCAGCCAGGTAGAAACCCCGGGTGGAGCCCAGTACTTC. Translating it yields CASSQVETPGGAQYF.

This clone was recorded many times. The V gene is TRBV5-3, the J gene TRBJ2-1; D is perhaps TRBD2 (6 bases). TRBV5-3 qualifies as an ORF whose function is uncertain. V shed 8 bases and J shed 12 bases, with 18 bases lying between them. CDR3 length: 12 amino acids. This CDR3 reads CASSAAGLAQFF. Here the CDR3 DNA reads TGTGCCAGCAGCGCGGCGGGACTGGCGCAGTTCTTC.

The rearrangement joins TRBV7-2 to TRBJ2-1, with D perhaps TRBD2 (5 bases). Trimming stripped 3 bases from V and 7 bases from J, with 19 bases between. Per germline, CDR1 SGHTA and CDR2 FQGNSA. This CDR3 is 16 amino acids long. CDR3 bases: TGTGCCAGCAGCTTCTCTGGCGGGCCCGCTAGGAATGAGCAGTTCTTC. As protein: CASSFSGGPARNEQFF.

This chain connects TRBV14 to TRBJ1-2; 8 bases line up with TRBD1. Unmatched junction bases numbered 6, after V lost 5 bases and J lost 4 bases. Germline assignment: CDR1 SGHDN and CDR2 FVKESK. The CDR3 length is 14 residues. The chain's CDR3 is CASSGRGQVYGYTF. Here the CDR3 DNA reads TGTGCCAGCAGCGGACGGGGACAGGTCTATGGCTACACCTTC.

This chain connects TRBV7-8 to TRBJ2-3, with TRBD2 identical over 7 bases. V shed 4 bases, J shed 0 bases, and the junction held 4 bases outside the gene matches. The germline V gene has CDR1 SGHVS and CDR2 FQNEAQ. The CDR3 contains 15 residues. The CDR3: CASSSLAASTDTQYF. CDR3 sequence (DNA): TGTGCCAGCAGCTCTCTAGCGGCTAGCACAGATACGCAGTATTTT.

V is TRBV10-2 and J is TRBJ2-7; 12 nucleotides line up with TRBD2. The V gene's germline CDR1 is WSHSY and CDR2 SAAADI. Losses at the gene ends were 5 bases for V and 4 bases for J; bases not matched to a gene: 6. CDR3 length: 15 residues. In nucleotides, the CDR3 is TGCGCCAGCAGTTCTAGCGGGAGGGCCGGGTACGAGCAGTACTTC. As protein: CASSSSGRAGYEQYF.

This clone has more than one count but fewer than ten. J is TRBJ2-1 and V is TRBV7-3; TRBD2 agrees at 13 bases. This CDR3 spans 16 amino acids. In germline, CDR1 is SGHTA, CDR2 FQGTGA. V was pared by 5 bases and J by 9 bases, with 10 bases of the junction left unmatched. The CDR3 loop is CASSQRGTSGKSEQFF. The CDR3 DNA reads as TGTGCCAGCAGCCAAAGAGGGACTAGCGGGAAGTCTGAGCAGTTCTTC.

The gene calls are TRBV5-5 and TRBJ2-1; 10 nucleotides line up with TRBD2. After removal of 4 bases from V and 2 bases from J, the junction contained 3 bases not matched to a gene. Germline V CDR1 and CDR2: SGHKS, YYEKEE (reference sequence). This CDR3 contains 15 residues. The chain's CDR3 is CASSQGLATYNEQFF. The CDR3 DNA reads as TGTGCCAGCAGCCAGGGACTAGCGACCTACAATGAGCAGTTCTTC.

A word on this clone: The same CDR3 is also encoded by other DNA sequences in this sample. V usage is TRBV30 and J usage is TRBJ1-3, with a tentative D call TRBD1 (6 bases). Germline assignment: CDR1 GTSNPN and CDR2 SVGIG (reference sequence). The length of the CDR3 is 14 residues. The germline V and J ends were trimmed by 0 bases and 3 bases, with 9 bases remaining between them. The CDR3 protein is CAWSVQGGGNTIYF. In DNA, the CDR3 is TGTGCCTGGAGTGTACAGGGAGGTGGAAACACCATATATTTT.

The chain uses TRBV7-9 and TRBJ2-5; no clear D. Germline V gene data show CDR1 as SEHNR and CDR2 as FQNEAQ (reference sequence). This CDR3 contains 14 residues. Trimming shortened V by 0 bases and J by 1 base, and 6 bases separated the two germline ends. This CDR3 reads CASSLAGVQETQYF. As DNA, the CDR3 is TGTGCCAGCAGCTTAGCTGGGGTCCAAGAGACCCAGTACTTC.

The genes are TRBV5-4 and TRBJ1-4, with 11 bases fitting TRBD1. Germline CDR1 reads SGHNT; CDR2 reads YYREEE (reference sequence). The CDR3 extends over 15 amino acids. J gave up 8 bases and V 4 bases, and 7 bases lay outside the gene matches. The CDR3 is CASSIPGQGVEKLFF. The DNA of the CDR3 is TGTGCCAGCAGCATCCCGGGACAGGGGGTAGAAAAACTGTTTTTT.

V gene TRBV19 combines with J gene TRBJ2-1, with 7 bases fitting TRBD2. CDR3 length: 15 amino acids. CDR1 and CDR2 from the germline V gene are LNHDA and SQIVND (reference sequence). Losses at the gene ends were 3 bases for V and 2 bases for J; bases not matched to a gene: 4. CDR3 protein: CASSMAGTTYNEQFF. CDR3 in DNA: TGTGCCAGTAGTATGGCCGGGACTACCTACAATGAGCAGTTCTTC. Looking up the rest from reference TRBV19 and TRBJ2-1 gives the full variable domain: DGGITQSPKYLFRKEGQNVTLSCEQNLNHDAMYWYRQDPGQGLRLIYYSQIVNDFQKGDIAEGYSVSREKKESFPLTVTSAQKNPTAFYLCASSMAGTTYNEQFFGPGTRLTVL.

The CDR3 DNA reads as TGTGCCAGCAGTCCGGCTTCTGGAAACACCATATATTTT. Protein: CASSPASGNTIYF. This sequence joins TRBV6-5 and TRBJ1-3; no clear D. The germline V gene has CDR1 MNHEY and CDR2 SVGAGI. V dropped 5 bases and J dropped 1 base, with 6 bases sitting between them. The length of the CDR3 is 13 residues.

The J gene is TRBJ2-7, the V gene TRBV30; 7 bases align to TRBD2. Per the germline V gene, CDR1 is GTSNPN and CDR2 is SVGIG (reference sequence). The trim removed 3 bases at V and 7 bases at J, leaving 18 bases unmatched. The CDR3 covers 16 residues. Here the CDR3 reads CAWRPNGRGSRREQYF. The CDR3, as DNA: TGTGCCTGGAGGCCAAACGGTCGCGGGAGTAGACGGGAGCAGTACTTC.

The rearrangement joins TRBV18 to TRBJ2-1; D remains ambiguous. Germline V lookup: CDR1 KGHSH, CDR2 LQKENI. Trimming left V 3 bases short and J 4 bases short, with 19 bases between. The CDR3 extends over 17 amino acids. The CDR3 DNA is TGTGCCAGCTCACCCCAGAGCGTACAGCTTTTTTACAATGAGCAGTTCTTC. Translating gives CASSPQSVQLFYNEQFF.

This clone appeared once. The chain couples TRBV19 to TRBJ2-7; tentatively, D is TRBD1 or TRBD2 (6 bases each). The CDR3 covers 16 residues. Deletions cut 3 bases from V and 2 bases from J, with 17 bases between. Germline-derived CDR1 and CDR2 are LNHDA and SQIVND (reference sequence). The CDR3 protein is CASSMVKGGSPYEQYF. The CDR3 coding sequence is TGTGCCAGTAGTATGGTAAAGGGGGGCAGTCCCTACGAGCAGTACTTC.

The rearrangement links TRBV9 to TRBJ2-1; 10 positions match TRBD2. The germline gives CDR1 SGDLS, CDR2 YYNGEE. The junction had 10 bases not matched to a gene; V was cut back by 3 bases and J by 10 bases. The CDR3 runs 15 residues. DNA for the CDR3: TGTGCCAGCAGCGCATCCGGGACTAGCGTAGGAGAGCAGTTCTTC. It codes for CASSASGTSVGEQFF.